Presented here are 27 T cell receptor beta chains from one specimen sequenced in a study of blood T cell repertoires in COVID-19. The data were produced by immunoSEQ multiplex PCR, yet TCRdb's version contains in-frame clones alone and is incomplete. The table has 200,000 to 250,000 clones, about 79% seen once. Sequencing was done on a sample of peripheral blood. These receptors were obtained from a man of 80 years or more with acute or convalescent COVID-19.

The genes are TRBV6-5 and TRBJ1-2, with a weak D call TRBD1 (5 bases). Germline V CDR1 and CDR2: MNHEY, SVGAGI. The CDR3 length is 15 residues. Between the trimmed V and J ends, which lost 6 bases and 5 bases, there was a span of 19 bases. The CDR3 nucleotides read TGTGCCAGCAGGCACGGCACTTCCAAGGGGTATGGCTACACCTTC. Residues: CASRHGTSKGYGYTF.

The chain carries TRBV6-6 and TRBJ2-5; tentatively, D is TRBD2 (6 bases). V was cut by 5 bases and J by 2 bases, with 15 bases left in between. Germline V lookup: CDR1 MNHNY, CDR2 SVGAGI (reference sequence). CDR3 length: 15 residues. In DNA form, the CDR3 reads TGTGCCAGCAGTCGATCCGGGGGTAGACAAGAGACCCAGTACTTC. Amino acid sequence: CASSRSGGRQETQYF.

The J gene is TRBJ1-4, the V gene TRBV5-4; D is unclear. Germline CDR1 SGHNT, CDR2 YYREEE (reference sequence). V was clipped by 2 bases and J by 8 bases, with 7 bases between them. This CDR3 region has 12 residues. CDR3 sequence: CASSLPGEKLFF. The CDR3 DNA is TGTGCCAGCAGCTTACCGGGGGAAAAACTGTTTTTT.

The rearrangement uses TRBV6-5 and TRBJ1-1, with D perhaps TRBD1 (6 bases). CDR3 length: 13 residues. V shed 7 bases and J shed 5 bases, with 14 bases lying between them. The germline CDR1 and CDR2 sequences are MNHEY and SVGAGI. CDR3 DNA: TGTGCCAGCACCCCGACAGGATGGACTGAAGCTTTCTTT. This translates into CASTPTGWTEAFF.

V is TRBV18 and J is TRBJ2-5; D may be TRBD1 (6 bases). Germline V gene sequence: CDR1 KGHSH, CDR2 LQKENI. Trimming left V 4 bases short and J 6 bases short, with 15 bases between. This CDR3 is built from 14 residues. CDR3 bases: TGTGCCAGCTCACGGCAGGGGTTTAGTAAGACCCAGTACTTC. This gives the protein CASSRQGFSKTQYF.

The chain recombines TRBV24-1 with TRBJ1-2; TRBD1 aligns across 9 bases. The trim removed 3 bases at V and 5 bases at J, leaving 3 bases unmatched. There are 14 residues in the CDR3. Germline V gene sequence: CDR1 KGHDR, CDR2 SFDVKD. The chain's CDR3 is CATSDPGQGYGYTF. The CDR3 nucleotides are TGTGCCACCAGTGATCCCGGACAGGGGTATGGCTACACCTTC.

V gene TRBV6-5 combines with J gene TRBJ1-5, with D perhaps TRBD1 (5 bases). The CDR3 sequence is 15 residues long. Germline values: CDR1 MNHEY, CDR2 SVGAGI. Trimming removed 7 bases from V and 0 bases from J, with 13 bases in between. Written as DNA, the CDR3 is TGTGCCAGCACCCCCGGGGGGAATAGCAATCAGCCCCAGCATTTT. This gives the protein CASTPGGNSNQPQHF.

This rearrangement joins TRBV6-5 to TRBJ1-5; TRBD1 is a possible D gene (5 bases). V lost 5 bases and J lost 4, with 15 bases in between. The length of the CDR3 is 15 residues. The germline V gene encodes CDR1 MNHEY and CDR2 SVGAGI. CDR3 DNA sequence: TGTGCCAGCAGTCCCTTTGGGGCAGGGAATCAGCCCCAGCATTTT. Translating it yields CASSPFGAGNQPQHF.

This sequence joins TRBV5-5 and TRBJ2-7, with TRBD2 matching over 10 bases. V lost 4 bases and J lost 2; bases outside the gene matches: 6. The germline V gene encodes CDR1 SGHKS and CDR2 YYEKEE (reference sequence). CDR3 length equals 15 residues. The DNA of the CDR3 is TGTGCCAGCAGCACCGGACTAGCGGTTACCTACGAGCAGTACTTC. Translating gives CASSTGLAVTYEQYF.

The chain combines TRBV27 with TRBJ1-1; D possibly corresponds to TRBD1 (5 bases). Trimming stripped 3 bases from V and 5 bases from J, with 13 bases between. CDR3 length: 14 amino acids. CDR1 MNHEY and CDR2 SMNVEV come from the germline V gene (reference sequence). The CDR3 loop reads CASSLVRAGTEAFF. For the CDR3, the DNA is TGTGCCAGCAGTTTGGTCAGGGCGGGGACTGAAGCTTTCTTT.

The chain is built from TRBV2 and TRBJ1-2; no clear D. V was pared by 7 bases and J by 1 base, with 10 bases between. Germline V gene data show CDR1 as SNHLY and CDR2 as FYNNEI. This CDR3 has 13 residues. The CDR3 region is CASKAFLNYGYTF. The CDR3 bases are TGTGCCAGCAAAGCTTTTCTTAACTATGGCTACACCTTC.

V is TRBV24-1 and J is TRBJ2-7, with TRBD1 as a possible D gene (6 bases). The CDR3 contains 16 residues. The V gene's germline CDR1 is KGHDR and CDR2 SFDVKD. V was clipped by 0 bases and J by 7 bases, with 18 bases between them. The DNA of the CDR3 is TGTGCCACCAGTGATTTGCAAGGGGGATCATTCTGGGAGCAGTACTTC. It codes for CATSDLQGGSFWEQYF.

The chain carries TRBV28 and TRBJ2-1; D gene unclear. CDR1 is MDHEN, CDR2 SYDVKM, per germline. The CDR3 covers 14 residues. The V end lost 6 bases, the J end lost 7 bases, and 16 bases lay between the germline ends. This chain's CDR3 is CASRPPRSENEQFF. The CDR3 nucleotides are TGTGCCAGCAGGCCCCCCCGTTCGGAGAATGAGCAGTTCTTC.

The chain links TRBV10-1 to TRBJ1-1; D may be TRBD1 (5 bases). Trimming pared 4 bases from V and 4 bases from J, leaving 13 bases between. This CDR3 is built from 14 residues. The germline V gene encodes CDR1 WNHNN and CDR2 SYGVQD (reference sequence). The CDR3 coding sequence is TGCGCCAGCAGTGGGTCTTCGGGGGGCACTGAAGCTTTCTTT. It is translated as CASSGSSGGTEAFF.

CDR3 bases: TGTGCCAGCAGTTTAGGCGCACAGGGAAAAGGTCAGCCCCAGCATTTT. This sequence encodes CASSLGAQGKGQPQHF. This sequence joins TRBV28 and TRBJ1-5, with D maybe TRBD1 (6 bases). The germline CDR1 and CDR2 sequences are MDHEN and SYDVKM. V lost 2 bases to trimming and J lost 6 bases, with 17 bases between them. The CDR3 runs to 16 residues. Full variable domain (rest looked up from reference TRBV28 and TRBJ1-5): DVKVTQSSRYLVKRTGEKVFLECVQDMDHENMFWYRQDPGLGLRLIYFSYDVKMKEKGDIPEGYSVSREKKERFSLILESASTNQTSMYLCASSLGAQGKGQPQHFGDGTRLSIL.

The chain combines TRBV4-2 with TRBJ1-2; 9 bases fit TRBD1. V shed 0 bases and J 4 bases; nucleotides not matched to a gene: 6. Germline assignment: CDR1 LGHNA and CDR2 YNFKEQ. The CDR3 is 16 residues long. The CDR3 DNA is TGTGCCAGCAGCCAAGATCATGCGACAGGGGGCTATGGCTACACCTTC. Its protein product is CASSQDHATGGYGYTF.

The chain employs TRBV6-5 and TRBJ1-6, with 7 bases matching TRBD1. This CDR3 spans 14 amino acids. The ends lost 6 bases at V and 7 bases at J; junction bases unmatched: 6. Germline lookup yields CDR1 MNHEY and CDR2 SVGAGI. The CDR3 protein is CASSDRERNSPLHF. The CDR3 DNA reads TGTGCCAGCAGCGACAGGGAGAGGAATTCACCCCTCCACTTT.

The rearrangement joins TRBV10-3 to TRBJ2-7; 8 bases fit TRBD1. Germline CDR1 is ENHRY and CDR2 is SYGVKD. Trimming took 6 bases from V and 3 from J; bases not matched to a gene: 10. This CDR3 contains 15 residues. The CDR3 DNA sequence: TGTGCCATCAGCCAGGGGGCAGGGGCTCACTACGAGCAGTACTTC. Protein sequence: CAISQGAGAHYEQYF.

The V and J genes are TRBV19 and TRBJ1-5; D is ambiguous. Trimming took 3 bases from V and 0 from J, leaving 12 bases between them. The length of the CDR3 is 16 residues. In germline, CDR1 is LNHDA, CDR2 SQIVND (reference sequence). The CDR3 sequence is CASSIEREYSNQPQHF. CDR3 bases: TGTGCCAGTAGTATCGAGCGGGAGTATAGCAATCAGCCCCAGCATTTT. Looking up the rest from reference TRBV19 and TRBJ1-5 gives the full variable domain: DGGITQSPKYLFRKEGQNVTLSCEQNLNHDAMYWYRQDPGQGLRLIYYSQIVNDFQKGDIAEGYSVSREKKESFPLTVTSAQKNPTAFYLCASSIEREYSNQPQHFGDGTRLSIL.

The chain has TRBV3-1 (or the pseudogene TRBV3-2) and TRBJ2-7; TRBD2 matches at 12 bases. V was pared by 4 bases and J by 0 bases, with 4 bases of the junction left unmatched. The CDR3 loop spans 16 amino acids. Germline loops: CDR1 LGHDT, CDR2 YNNKEL (reference sequence). The CDR3 protein is CASSRTSGTLSYEQYF. DNA for the CDR3: TGTGCCAGCAGCCGGACTAGCGGGACCCTCTCCTACGAGCAGTACTTC.

As DNA, the CDR3 is TGCGCCAGCACCGCTATGGGTCCTACTAGCGGGGGGGCCTCTTACAATGAGCAGTTCTTC. This encodes CASTAMGPTSGGASYNEQFF. The rearrangement joins TRBV5-1 to TRBJ2-1; TRBD2 matches 13 bases. J lost 4 bases, V lost 6 bases, and 19 bases had no gene match. The CDR3 contains 20 residues. Germline lookup yields CDR1 SGHRS and CDR2 YFSETQ.

The CDR3 DNA sequence: TGTGCCAGCAGCCGAGAACAGGGGGCGCGGCAGTTCTTC. Its translation: CASSREQGARQFF. The rearrangement joins TRBV4-2 to TRBJ2-1; 9 bases are a match to TRBD1. The V gene end was trimmed by 4 bases and the J gene end by 12 bases; junction bases not matched to a gene: 7. CDR1 and CDR2 (germline): LGHNA, YNFKEQ. This CDR3 region has 13 residues.

V usage is TRBV4-1 and J usage is TRBJ1-5, with D hard to call. The germline gives CDR1 MGHRA, CDR2 YSYEKL. The germline V and J ends were trimmed by 6 bases and 4 bases, with 10 bases remaining between them. The CDR3 is 13 residues long. This chain's CDR3 is CASSGSANQPQHF. In DNA, the CDR3 is TGCGCCAGCAGTGGCAGCGCAAATCAGCCCCAGCATTTT.

The V gene is TRBV24-1, the J gene TRBJ2-1; a weak D match, TRBD1 (5 bases). The V end lost 3 bases, the J end lost 7 bases, and 6 bases lay between the germline ends. This CDR3 has 12 amino acids. The germline V gene has CDR1 KGHDR and CDR2 SFDVKD. The CDR3 reads CATSDGANEQFF. CDR3 nucleotides: TGTGCCACCAGTGATGGGGCTAATGAGCAGTTCTTC.

V usage is TRBV2 and J usage is TRBJ2-2; D may be TRBD2 (5 bases). The V gene's germline CDR1 is SNHLY and CDR2 FYNNEI. The CDR3 sequence is 15 residues long. Trimming took 2 bases from V and 5 from J, leaving 12 bases between them. CDR3 DNA sequence: TGTGCCAGCAGTGAAAGAGAGGGATGGACCGGGGAGCTGTTTTTT. This codes for CASSEREGWTGELFF.

The chain uses TRBV9 and TRBJ2-7; 10 bases are a match to TRBD1. V dropped 0 bases and J dropped 5; count of bases not matched to a gene: 8. The V gene's germline CDR1 is SGDLS and CDR2 YYNGEE. The CDR3 runs to 16 residues. The CDR3 here is CASSVGIGTGEHEQYF. For the CDR3, the DNA is TGTGCCAGCAGCGTAGGGATCGGGACAGGGGAACACGAGCAGTACTTC.

This clone was counted only a few times. The V and J genes are TRBV28 and TRBJ1-1, with 7 bases matching TRBD1. Germline V gene data show CDR1 as MDHEN and CDR2 as SYDVKM. CDR3 length equals 15 residues. V shed 6 bases, J shed 4 bases, and the junction held 11 bases outside the gene matches. The CDR3 protein is CASRTPTGVFTEAFF. The DNA for the CDR3 is TGTGCCAGCAGAACCCCTACAGGGGTATTCACTGAAGCTTTCTTT.